Sequencing of this T cell receptor (beta chain) was carried out in a study of glioma-infiltrating T cells. Study-wide findings and caveats: CDR3 overlap between tissue and blood was very small. Tissue-blood divergence was below expectation in non-neoplastic patients, above in gliomas.

Germline V CDR1 and CDR2: ENHRY, SYGVKD. CDR3 length: 14 amino acids. Trimming removed 10 bases at V and 2 bases at J, with 15 bases between. TCR alpha and beta CDR3 regions were amplified from RNA using iRepertoire nested multiplex PCR. Input was roughly 100-450 ng of tissue mRNA or PBMC total RNA. TCRdb reprocessed the multiplex PCR reads with MiXCR, giving one entry per CDR3 protein. The sample consists of about 110,000 distinct CDR3 sequences, about 25% of them appearing once. This clonotype came up many times. Its antigen is unidentified. This chain links TRBV10-3 with TRBJ1-5, with a weak D call TRBD1 (6 bases). The sample taken for sequencing was glioma tissue, nonneoplastic brain tissue, or PBMCs (not recorded which). This receptor was obtained from a human donor with low-grade glioma or glioblastoma, undergoing nonglioma brain surgery, or in good health (not recorded which). The CDR3 reads CATTGSAGNQPQHF. For the CDR3, the DNA is TGTGCCACTACAGGGTCGGCCGGCAATCAGCCCCAGCATTTT.